The rows below give T cell receptor beta chains drawn from one sample of a study of blood T cell repertoires in COVID-19. Clones were sequenced by immunoSEQ multiplex PCR, and TCRdb holds only the in-frame ones, with some missing. The sample lists 200,000 to 300,000 clones, more than 90% occurring once. Source material: peripheral blood. The receptors were sampled from a person aged 18-30 years with COVID-19, enrolled during active disease. Both conserved end residues are part of each CDR3. A D gene is named only where the DNA matches it firmly. Expanded clones get a size class; other rows say once, few or many, or leave the size out.

clone_size,d_call,cdr3_length,j_call,v_call,cdr3_nt,cdr3_aa
NA,NA,13,TRBJ1-2,TRBV6-5,TGTGCCAGTAGGACAGCTATTAACTATGGCTACACCTTC,CASRTAINYGYTF
few,NA,13,TRBJ1-1,TRBV9,TGTGCCAGCAGTCCCGGAGAGAACACTGAAGCTTTCTTT,CASSPGENTEAFF
NA,NA,13,TRBJ2-1,TRBV6-5,TGTGCCAGCAGCCACTACCGTGACAATGAGCAGTTCTTC,CASSHYRDNEQFF
NA,TRBD1,14,TRBJ1-1,TRBV25-1,TGTGCCAGCATGGGGACAGGCTACAACACTGAAGCTTTCTTT,CASMGTGYNTEAFF
NA,NA,16,TRBJ1-4,TRBV23-1,TGCGCCAGCAGTCCCACGGGGAGGGAGCCGAATGAAAAACTGTTTTTT,CASSPTGREPNEKLFF
once,TRBD1,14,TRBJ1-2,TRBV15,TGTGCCACCAGCATCGCAGGGGGCCTCTATGGCTACACCTTC,CATSIAGGLYGYTF
NA,NA,15,TRBJ2-3,TRBV6-5,TGTGCCAGCATCAATTCCAGGGCAAGCACAGATACGCAGTATTTT,CASINSRASTDTQYF
once,TRBD2,16,TRBJ2-1,TRBV7-9,TGTGCCAGCAGCTTAGGAGGGAGCGGGAGAGGGAATGAGCAGTTCTTC,CASSLGGSGRGNEQFF
NA,TRBD1,12,TRBJ2-1,TRBV29-1,TGCAGCGTCGGGACAGGGTACAATGAGCAGTTCTTC,CSVGTGYNEQFF
NA,NA,14,TRBJ2-1,TRBV10-2,TGCGCCAGCTCCCGAGGTGGCTCCTACAATGAGCAGTTCTTC,CASSRGGSYNEQFF
NA,NA,11,TRBJ2-4,TRBV3-1/TRBV3-2,TGTGCCAGCAGCCAAAGCGGCATTCAGTACTTC,CASSQSGIQYF
NA,NA,13,TRBJ2-1,TRBV6-2/TRBV6-3,TGTGCCAGCAGTTACCTAGTGAAAGCTGAGCAGTTCTTC,CASSYLVKAEQFF
once,TRBD2,17,TRBJ2-1,TRBV27,TGTGCCAGCAGTTCGTGGGCTAGCGGGAGTGGGTACAATGAGCAGTTCTTC,CASSSWASGSGYNEQFF
NA,NA,15,TRBJ2-4,TRBV3-1/TRBV3-2,TGTGCCAGCAGCCCCCTCGAGCAGACTAAAAACATTCAGTACTTC,CASSPLEQTKNIQYF
few,TRBD1,15,TRBJ2-5,TRBV7-6,TGTGCCAGCACCTCGGGACAGGGGCGAGGAGAGACCCAGTACTTC,CASTSGQGRGETQYF
NA,NA,15,TRBJ1-4,TRBV9,TGTGCCAGCAGCGTAGGGCCGGGACACGGAGAAAAACTGTTTTTT,CASSVGPGHGEKLFF
once,TRBD1,14,TRBJ2-2,TRBV2,TGTGCCAGAGGGGACAGGGGTGACACCGGGGAGCTGTTTTTT,CARGDRGDTGELFF
NA,NA,20,TRBJ2-6,TRBV3-1/TRBV3-2,TGTGCCAGCAGCCAAGAAGGTGGGGCCAGGGATTCAGCTGGGGCCAACGTCCTGACTTTC,CASSQEGGARDSAGANVLTF
NA,TRBD1,12,TRBJ1-5,TRBV24-1,TGTGCCACCAGTGAACCGGGACAGATACAGCATTTT,CATSEPGQIQHF
NA,NA,18,TRBJ1-6,TRBV28,TGTGCCAGCAGTTTGACGGACGGTTTTGGGGGCAGAGGTTCACCCCTCCACTTT,CASSLTDGFGGRGSPLHF
NA,NA,15,TRBJ2-7,TRBV5-1,TGCGCCAGCAGCTTGGGAGGCGGGGACTCCTACGAGCAGTACTTC,CASSLGGGDSYEQYF
NA,NA,16,TRBJ2-1,TRBV19,TGTGCCAGTAGTTACAAAGCGGTTAGCTCCTACAATGAGCAGTTCTTC,CASSYKAVSSYNEQFF
NA,TRBD1,17,TRBJ1-5,TRBV4-1,TGCGCCAGCAGCCAAGATGTAGGAGGGGGCTCGAGGCAGCCCCAGCATTTT,CASSQDVGGGSRQPQHF
NA,NA,12,TRBJ2-7,TRBV19,TGTGCCAGTAGTGGGATGGGAGGCGAGCAGTACTTC,CASSGMGGEQYF
NA,TRBD2,20,TRBJ2-7,TRBV4-1,TGCGCCAGCAGCAAAGCGTATCCGTTTAGAGTAGCGGGAGGATCCAACGAGCAGTACTTC,CASSKAYPFRVAGGSNEQYF
NA,NA,14,TRBJ1-1,TRBV5-1,TGCGCCAGCAGCTTGGCGGGGGGGAACACTGAAGCTTTCTTT,CASSLAGGNTEAFF
NA,TRBD2,18,TRBJ2-1,TRBV7-9,TGTGCCAGCAGCCCTAGCGGGAGGGCCGGTAACTCCTACAATGAGCAGTTCTTC,CASSPSGRAGNSYNEQFF
NA,TRBD2,15,TRBJ2-7,TRBV9,TGTGCCAGCAGCATATCTTCGGGACTAGCGGACGAGCAGTACTTC,CASSISSGLADEQYF
NA,TRBD1,16,TRBJ2-5,TRBV14,TGTGCCAGCAGCCCTCGAACAGGGGGCCATCAAGAGACCCAGTACTTC,CASSPRTGGHQETQYF
NA,TRBD2,19,TRBJ2-2,TRBV4-1,TGCGCCAGCAGCCAAGAACTAGCGGGAGGGCCCTTGAACACCGGGGAGCTGTTTTTT,CASSQELAGGPLNTGELFF
NA,TRBD2,15,TRBJ2-3,TRBV10-3,TGTGCCATCAGTAGCGGGAGCTTGGGCACAGATACGCAGTATTTT,CAISSGSLGTDTQYF